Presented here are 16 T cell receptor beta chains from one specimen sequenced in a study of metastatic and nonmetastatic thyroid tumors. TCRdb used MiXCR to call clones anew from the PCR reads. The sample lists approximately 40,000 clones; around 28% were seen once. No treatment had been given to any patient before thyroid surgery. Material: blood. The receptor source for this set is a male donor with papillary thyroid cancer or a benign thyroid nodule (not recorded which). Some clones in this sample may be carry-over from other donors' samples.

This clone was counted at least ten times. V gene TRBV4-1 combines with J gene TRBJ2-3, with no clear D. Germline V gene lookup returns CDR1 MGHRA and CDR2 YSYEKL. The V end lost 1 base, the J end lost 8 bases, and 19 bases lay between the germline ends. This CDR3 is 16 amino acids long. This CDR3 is CASSQGLSWALGTQYF. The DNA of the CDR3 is TGCGCCAGCAGCCAAGGGCTCAGTTGGGCGTTGGGTACGCAGTATTTT.

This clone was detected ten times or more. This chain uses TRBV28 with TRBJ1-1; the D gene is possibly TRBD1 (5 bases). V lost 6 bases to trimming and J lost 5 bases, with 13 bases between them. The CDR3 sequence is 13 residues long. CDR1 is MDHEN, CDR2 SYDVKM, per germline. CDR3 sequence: CASRGEVKTEAFF. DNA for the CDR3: TGTGCCAGCAGAGGGGAAGTAAAGACTGAAGCTTTCTTT. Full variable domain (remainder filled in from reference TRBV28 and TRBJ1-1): DVKVTQSSRYLVKRTGEKVFLECVQDMDHENMFWYRQDPGLGLRLIYFSYDVKMKEKGDIPEGYSVSREKKERFSLILESASTNQTSMYLCASRGEVKTEAFFGQGTRLTVV.

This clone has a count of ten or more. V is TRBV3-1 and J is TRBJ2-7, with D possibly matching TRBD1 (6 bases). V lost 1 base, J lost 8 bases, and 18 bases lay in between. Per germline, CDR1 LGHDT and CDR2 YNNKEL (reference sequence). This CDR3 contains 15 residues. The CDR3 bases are TGTGCCAGCAGCCAAGCGCTTCAGGGGATTGTGAAGCAGTACTTC. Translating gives CASSQALQGIVKQYF.

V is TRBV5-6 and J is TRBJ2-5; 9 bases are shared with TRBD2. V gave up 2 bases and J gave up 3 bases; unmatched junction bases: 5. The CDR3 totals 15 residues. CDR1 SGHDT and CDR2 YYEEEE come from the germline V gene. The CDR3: CASSLGTSTEETQYF. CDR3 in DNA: TGTGCCAGCAGCTTAGGGACTAGCACCGAAGAGACCCAGTACTTC.

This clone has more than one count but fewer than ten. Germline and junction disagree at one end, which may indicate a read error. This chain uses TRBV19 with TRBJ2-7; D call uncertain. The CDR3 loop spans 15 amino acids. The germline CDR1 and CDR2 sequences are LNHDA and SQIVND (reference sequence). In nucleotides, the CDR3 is TGTGCCAGTAGTATACATCGGAACTGCTCCTACAAGCAGTACTTC. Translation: CASSIHRNCSYKQYF.

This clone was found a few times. The CDR3 loop is CASPSLQVPNTEAFF. In DNA form, the CDR3 reads TGTGCCAGCCCCTCGCTCCAAGTTCCGAACACTGAAGCTTTCTTT. The gene calls are TRBV28 and TRBJ1-1; D not certain. The V gene lost 8 bases and the J gene lost 1 base, with 17 bases spanning the gap. CDR3 length: 15 amino acids. CDR1 and CDR2 from the germline V gene are MDHEN and SYDVKM.

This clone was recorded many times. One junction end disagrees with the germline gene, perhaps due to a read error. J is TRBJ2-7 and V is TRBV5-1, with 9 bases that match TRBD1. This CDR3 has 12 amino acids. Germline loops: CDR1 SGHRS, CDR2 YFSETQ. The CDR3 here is CASSFSGGTGIF. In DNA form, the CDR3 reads TGCGCCAGCAGCTTTAGTGGGGGGACAGGGATTTTC.

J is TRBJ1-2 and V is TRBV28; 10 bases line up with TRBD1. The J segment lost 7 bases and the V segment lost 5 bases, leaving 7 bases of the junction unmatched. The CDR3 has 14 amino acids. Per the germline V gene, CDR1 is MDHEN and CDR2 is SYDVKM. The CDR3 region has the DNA TGTGCCAGCAGTCCTAGACAGGGGGCATTTGGCTACACCTTC. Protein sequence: CASSPRQGAFGYTF.

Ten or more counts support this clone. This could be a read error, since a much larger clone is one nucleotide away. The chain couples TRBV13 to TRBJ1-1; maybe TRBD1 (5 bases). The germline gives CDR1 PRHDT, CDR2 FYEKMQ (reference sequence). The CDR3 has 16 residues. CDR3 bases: TGTGCCAGCAGCTTAGGTCTGGGGCTCTCGAACGCTGAAGCTTTCTTT. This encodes CASSLGLGLSNAEAFF.

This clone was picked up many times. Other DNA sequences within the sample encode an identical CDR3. The CDR3 DNA reads TGCGCCAGCAGCTTAGCGGGGGGGCAAGAGACCCAGTACTTC. Amino acid sequence: CASSLAGGQETQYF. The rearrangement links TRBV5-1 to TRBJ2-5; TRBD2 aligns across 10 bases. The germline CDR1 and CDR2 sequences are SGHRS and YFSETQ. The CDR3 has 14 amino acids. J gave up 2 bases and V 2 bases, and 0 bases lay outside the gene matches.

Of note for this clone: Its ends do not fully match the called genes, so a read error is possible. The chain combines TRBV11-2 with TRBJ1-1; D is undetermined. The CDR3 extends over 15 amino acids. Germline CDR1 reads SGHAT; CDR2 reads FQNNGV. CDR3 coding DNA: TGTGCCAGCAGCTTATACGGACGGCGGAACACTGAATCTTTCTTT. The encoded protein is CASSLYGRRNTESFF.

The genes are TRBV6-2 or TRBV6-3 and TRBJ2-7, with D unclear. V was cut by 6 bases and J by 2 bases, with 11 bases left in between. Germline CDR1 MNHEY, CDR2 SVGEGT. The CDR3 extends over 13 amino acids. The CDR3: CASSMDDTYEQYF. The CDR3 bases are TGTGCCAGCAGCATGGACGATACCTACGAGCAGTACTTC.

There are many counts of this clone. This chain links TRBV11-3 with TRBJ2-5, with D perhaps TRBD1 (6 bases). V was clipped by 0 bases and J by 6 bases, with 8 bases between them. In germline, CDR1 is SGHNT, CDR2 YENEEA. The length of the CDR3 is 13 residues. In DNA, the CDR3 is TGTGCCAGCAGCTTAGATCAGGGGCAGACCCAGTACTTC. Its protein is CASSLDQGQTQYF.

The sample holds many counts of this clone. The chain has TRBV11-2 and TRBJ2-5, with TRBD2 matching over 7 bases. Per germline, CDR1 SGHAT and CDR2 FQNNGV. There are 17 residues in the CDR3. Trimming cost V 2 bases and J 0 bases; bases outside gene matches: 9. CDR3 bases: TGTGCCAGCAGCTTACGTAGCGGAGCGGGGAACCAAGAGACCCAGTACTTC. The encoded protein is CASSLRSGAGNQETQYF.

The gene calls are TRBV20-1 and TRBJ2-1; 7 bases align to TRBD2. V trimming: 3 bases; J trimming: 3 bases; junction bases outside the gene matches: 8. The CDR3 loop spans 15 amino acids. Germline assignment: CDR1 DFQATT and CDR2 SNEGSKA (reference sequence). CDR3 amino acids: CSARRDYSGYNEQFF. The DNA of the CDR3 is TGCAGTGCTAGGAGGGACTACTCGGGCTACAATGAGCAGTTCTTC.

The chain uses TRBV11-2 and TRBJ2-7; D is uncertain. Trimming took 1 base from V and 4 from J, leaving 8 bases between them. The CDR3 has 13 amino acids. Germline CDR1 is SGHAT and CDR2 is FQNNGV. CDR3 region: CASSLVFGYEQYF. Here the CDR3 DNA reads TGTGCCAGCAGCTTAGTCTTCGGTTACGAGCAGTACTTC.